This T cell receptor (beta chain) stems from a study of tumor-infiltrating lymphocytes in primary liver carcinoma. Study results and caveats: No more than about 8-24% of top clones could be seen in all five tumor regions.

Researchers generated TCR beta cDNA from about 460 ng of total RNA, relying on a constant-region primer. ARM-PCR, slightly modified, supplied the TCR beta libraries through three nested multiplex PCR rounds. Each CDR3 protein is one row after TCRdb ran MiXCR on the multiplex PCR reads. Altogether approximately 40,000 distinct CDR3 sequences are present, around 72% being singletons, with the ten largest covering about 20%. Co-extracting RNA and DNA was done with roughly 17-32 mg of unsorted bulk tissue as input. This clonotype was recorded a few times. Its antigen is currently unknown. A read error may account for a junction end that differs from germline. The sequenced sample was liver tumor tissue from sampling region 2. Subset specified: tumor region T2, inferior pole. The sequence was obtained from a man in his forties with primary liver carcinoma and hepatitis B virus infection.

The CDR3 region has the DNA TGCAGCGCCAGCATTCAGGGGGGAGAAAAACTGTCTTTT. This translates into CSASIQGGEKLSF. The V and J genes are TRBV29-1 and TRBJ1-4; 7 bases line up with TRBD1. Germline V gene sequence: CDR1 SQVTM, CDR2 ANQGSEA. The CDR3 contains 13 residues. The full variable domain, in which reference TRBV29-1 and TRBJ1-4 provide the parts outside the CDR3, is SAVISQKPSRDICQRGTSLTIQCQVDSQVTMMFWYRQQPGQSLTLIATANQGSEATYESGFVIDKFPISRPNLTFSTLTVSNMSPEDSSIYLCSASIQGGEKLSFGSGTQLSVL.